The next 30 T cell receptor beta chains were all read from a single sample in a study of shared clonotypes between healthy human individuals. Only in-frame clones appear in the TCRdb table, and some are missing; sequencing was by immunoSEQ multiplex PCR. The table shows some 1,100,000 clones, with around 78% occurring only once. Sequencing used memory CD4+ T cells from PBMCs. Subset described: CD45RA-negative fraction. All receptors derive from a man aged 18 to 30 in good health. Some clones in this sample may be carry-over from other donors' samples.

V is TRBV7-9 and J is TRBJ2-3; 10 bases are a match to TRBD1. V trimming: 5 bases; J trimming: 6 bases; junction bases outside the gene matches: 8. Germline CDR1 SEHNR, CDR2 FQNEAQ (reference sequence). CDR3 length: 15 amino acids. CDR3 DNA: TGTGCCAGCAGCCCGGGGACAGGGGCCCCGGATACGCAGTATTTT. Translating it yields CASSPGTGAPDTQYF.

With respect to this clone: The sample holds other DNA sequences that translate to the same CDR3. The V and J genes are TRBV19 and TRBJ1-4; perhaps TRBD1 as D (5 bases). Trimming shortened V by 5 bases and J by 2 bases, and 9 bases separated the two germline ends. The germline gives CDR1 LNHDA, CDR2 SQIVND (reference sequence). The CDR3 consists of 14 residues. The CDR3 loop reads CASSRGATNEKLFF. The CDR3 region has the DNA TGTGCCAGTAGTCGTGGGGCGACTAATGAAAAACTGTTTTTT.

This clone has a handful of counts. The chain recombines TRBV5-6 with TRBJ2-5; 7 nucleotides line up with TRBD1. Germline V gene data show CDR1 as SGHDT and CDR2 as YYEEEE. J gave up 5 bases and V 2 bases, and 3 bases lay outside the gene matches. The CDR3 has 13 amino acids. The CDR3 protein is CASSLPDRETQYF. The DNA of the CDR3 is TGTGCCAGCAGCTTACCGGACAGGGAGACCCAGTACTTC.

The V and J genes are TRBV28 and TRBJ2-5, with 9 bases aligning to TRBD2. The V and J ends lost 7 bases and 4 bases, in that order; junction bases with no gene match: 7. CDR3 length: 14 residues. The germline V gene has CDR1 MDHEN and CDR2 SYDVKM. CDR3 amino acids: CASTTAGGPETQYF. In DNA form, the CDR3 reads TGTGCCAGCACCACCGCGGGAGGGCCAGAGACCCAGTACTTC.

J is TRBJ2-3 and V is TRBV19; D remains ambiguous. Per the germline V gene, CDR1 is LNHDA and CDR2 is SQIVND (reference sequence). The CDR3 runs to 15 residues. V lost 6 bases and J 2 bases, leaving 15 bases between the germline ends. Here the CDR3 reads CASSDFTKSTDTQYF. The CDR3 DNA is TGTGCCAGTAGCGACTTCACGAAATCCACAGATACGCAGTATTTT.

V usage is TRBV27 and J usage is TRBJ2-2; D is ambiguous. The germline V gene has CDR1 MNHEY and CDR2 SMNVEV (reference sequence). Deletions cut 6 bases from V and 0 bases from J, with 8 bases between. The CDR3 spans 14 residues. CDR3 in DNA: TGTGCCAGCAGAAGAAACTCGAACACCGGGGAGCTGTTTTTT. This gives the protein CASRRNSNTGELFF.

The V and J genes are TRBV10-1 and TRBJ1-1; D is unclear. Deletions cut 8 bases from V and 5 bases from J, with 12 bases between. CDR3 size: 12 residues. Per germline, CDR1 WNHNN and CDR2 SYGVQD (reference sequence). The CDR3 here is CASAASGTEAFF. CDR3 in DNA: TGCGCCAGCGCCGCATCGGGAACTGAAGCTTTCTTT.

The V gene is TRBV7-2, the J gene TRBJ2-3; perhaps TRBD1 as D (5 bases). V was trimmed by 2 bases and J by 3 bases, leaving 12 bases between them. Germline-derived CDR1 and CDR2 are SGHTA and FQGNSA. This CDR3 is 15 amino acids long. CDR3 in DNA: TGTGCCAGCAGCTTAATGGGTCAGGGAACAGATACGCAGTATTTT. This sequence encodes CASSLMGQGTDTQYF. Full variable domain (missing parts from reference TRBV7-2 and TRBJ2-3): GAGVSQSPSNKVTEKGKDVELRCDPISGHTALYWYRQSLGQGLEFLIYFQGNSAPDKSGLPSDRFSAERTGGSVSTLTIQRTQQEDSAVYLCASSLMGQGTDTQYFGPGTRLTVL.

J is TRBJ2-5 and V is TRBV5-1; D is perhaps TRBD1 or TRBD2 (5 bases each). The ends were cut back, 2 bases at V and 5 bases at J, with 16 bases in the middle. The CDR3 length is 15 residues. Germline V gene data show CDR1 as SGHRS and CDR2 as YFSETQ. The CDR3 loop reads CASSLSQGWGETQYF. As DNA, the CDR3 is TGCGCCAGCAGCTTAAGTCAGGGATGGGGGGAGACCCAGTACTTC.

The rearrangement uses TRBV5-1 and TRBJ2-7; 11 positions match TRBD2. Losses at the gene ends were 0 bases for V and 5 bases for J; bases not matched to a gene: 7. Germline CDR1 is SGHRS and CDR2 is YFSETQ. This CDR3 has 16 amino acids. As DNA, the CDR3 is TGCGCCAGCAGCTTGGGACTAGCGGGAAGAACCCACGAGCAGTACTTC. As protein: CASSLGLAGRTHEQYF. The variable domain in full, completed from reference TRBV5-1 and TRBJ2-7, reads KAGVTQTPRYLIKTRGQQVTLSCSPISGHRSVSWYQQTPGQGLQFLFEYFSETQRNKGNFPGRFSGRQFSNSRSEMNVSTLELGDSALYLCASSLGLAGRTHEQYFGPGTRLTVT.

This chain connects TRBV28 to TRBJ2-1; 11 positions match TRBD2. This CDR3 spans 14 amino acids. Per the germline V gene, CDR1 is MDHEN and CDR2 is SYDVKM. J lost 6 bases, V lost 4 bases, and 2 bases had no gene match. CDR3 coding DNA: TGTGCCAGCAGTTGGGGACTAGCGGTCAATGAGCAGTTCTTC. This encodes CASSWGLAVNEQFF.

This rearrangement joins TRBV7-8 to TRBJ1-1, with D perhaps TRBD1 (6 bases). V gave up 5 bases and J gave up 1 base, with 11 bases separating them. Germline loops: CDR1 SGHVS, CDR2 FQNEAQ. This CDR3 spans 14 amino acids. DNA for the CDR3: TGTGCCAGCAGCACCGGGACATGGAACACTGAAGCTTTCTTT. Protein sequence: CASSTGTWNTEAFF.

The sample holds one count of this clone. V is TRBV28 and J is TRBJ2-7; 11 nucleotides agree with TRBD1. Germline V lookup: CDR1 MDHEN, CDR2 SYDVKM. V was pared by 8 bases and J by 3 bases, with 6 bases of the junction left unmatched. The CDR3 consists of 14 residues. The CDR3 is CASGLGQGVYEQYF. CDR3 coding DNA: TGTGCCAGCGGGTTGGGACAGGGGGTCTACGAGCAGTACTTC.

On this clone itself: Different DNA sequences within this sample yield the same CDR3. V usage is TRBV7-3 and J usage is TRBJ2-5, with 8 nucleotides matching TRBD1. The V segment lost 5 bases and the J segment 4 bases; nucleotides outside the gene matches: 3. In germline, CDR1 is SGHTA, CDR2 FQGTGA. The CDR3 totals 13 residues. CDR3 loop: CASSLGQGETQYF. CDR3 coding DNA: TGTGCCAGCAGCCTAGGACAGGGAGAGACCCAGTACTTC.

V usage is TRBV7-2 and J usage is TRBJ2-1; tentative D call: TRBD2 (6 bases). CDR3 length: 18 amino acids. Looked up from germline, CDR1 is SGHTA and CDR2 is FQGNSA. Trimming shortened V by 1 base and J by 0 bases, and 16 bases separated the two germline ends. This CDR3 is CASSLDRGRLSSYNEQFF. The DNA of the CDR3 is TGTGCCAGCAGCTTAGACCGGGGGAGGTTGAGCTCCTACAATGAGCAGTTCTTC. Complete variable domain (other parts from reference TRBV7-2 and TRBJ2-1): GAGVSQSPSNKVTEKGKDVELRCDPISGHTALYWYRQSLGQGLEFLIYFQGNSAPDKSGLPSDRFSAERTGGSVSTLTIQRTQQEDSAVYLCASSLDRGRLSSYNEQFFGPGTRLTVL.

The chain joins TRBV19 to TRBJ2-7; 9 bases match TRBD2. Losses at the gene ends were 5 bases for V and 4 bases for J; bases not matched to a gene: 12. Germline values: CDR1 LNHDA, CDR2 SQIVND (reference sequence). This CDR3 comprises 16 residues. DNA for the CDR3: TGTGCCAGTAGTGACCGCCGGGCTAGCGGGAAGTACGAGCAGTACTTC. It specifies CASSDRRASGKYEQYF.

The genes are TRBV7-2 and TRBJ1-2, with TRBD1 as a possible D gene (5 bases). Germline-derived CDR1 and CDR2 are SGHTA and FQGNSA. This CDR3 spans 16 amino acids. With 5 bases removed from V and 0 bases from J, the gap between germline ends came to 16 bases. The CDR3 nucleotides read TGTGCCAGCAGCATCCAGACAGCGACATCTAACTATGGCTACACCTTC. It encodes CASSIQTATSNYGYTF.

The chain joins TRBV14 to TRBJ1-1, with D unresolved. Looked up from germline, CDR1 is SGHDN and CDR2 is FVKESK. The germline V and J ends were trimmed by 4 bases and 1 base, with 7 bases remaining between them. This CDR3 region has 13 residues. The CDR3 loop reads CASSPLRNTEAFF. The CDR3 bases are TGTGCCAGCAGCCCCTTGCGGAACACTGAAGCTTTCTTT.

The gene calls are TRBV2 and TRBJ2-3, with TRBD1 identical over 9 bases. V trimming: 3 bases; J trimming: 4 bases; junction bases outside the gene matches: 5. The CDR3 extends over 15 amino acids. Germline lookup yields CDR1 SNHLY and CDR2 FYNNEI. The CDR3 reads CASSDDRGFSDTQYF. The CDR3 DNA follows: TGTGCCAGCAGTGACGACAGGGGGTTTTCAGATACGCAGTATTTT. Full variable domain (rest looked up from reference TRBV2 and TRBJ2-3): EPEVTQTPSHQVTQMGQEVILRCVPISNHLYFYWYRQILGQKVEFLVSFYNNEISEKSEIFDDQFSVERPDGSNFTLKIRSTKLEDSAMYFCASSDDRGFSDTQYFGPGTRLTVL.

V is TRBV27 and J is TRBJ1-4; a weak D match, TRBD1 (6 bases). CDR1 is MNHEY and CDR2 is SMNVEV in the germline V gene (reference sequence). The CDR3 has 16 amino acids. V gave up 0 bases and J gave up 5 bases, with 13 bases separating them. The CDR3 DNA reads as TGTGCCAGCAGTTTATCCGCGGGGGGCAGGAATGAAAAACTGTTTTTT. The encoded protein is CASSLSAGGRNEKLFF. Filled out from reference TRBV27 and TRBJ1-4, the complete variable domain reads EAQVTQNPRYLITVTGKKLTVTCSQNMNHEYMSWYRQDPGLGLRQIYYSMNVEVTDKGDVPEGYKVSRKEKRNFPLILESPSPNQTSLYFCASSLSAGGRNEKLFFGSGTQLSVL.

This clone is a singleton in its sample. This chain links TRBV5-1 with TRBJ2-1; D is ambiguous. V dropped 4 bases and J dropped 4 bases, with 12 bases sitting between them. This CDR3 has 14 residues. Germline V gene data show CDR1 as SGHRS and CDR2 as YFSETQ. For the CDR3, the DNA is TGCGCCAGCAGCCGTGGACGGACGTACAATGAGCAGTTCTTC. Translated: CASSRGRTYNEQFF.

This clone showed up just a few times. V and J are TRBV5-4 and TRBJ2-1; the D gene is possibly TRBD2 (6 bases). V shed 5 bases and J shed 6 bases, with 21 bases lying between them. This CDR3 region has 16 residues. The V gene's germline CDR1 is SGHNT and CDR2 YYREEE (reference sequence). CDR3 amino acids: CASSPVGDSSLNEQFF. The DNA of the CDR3 is TGTGCCAGCAGTCCGGTGGGGGACTCCTCCCTCAATGAGCAGTTCTTC.

V is TRBV5-6 and J is TRBJ1-2, with 9 bases identical to TRBD1. V was clipped by 4 bases and J by 10 bases; unmatched bases: 5. The CDR3 loop spans 12 amino acids. Germline lookup yields CDR1 SGHDT and CDR2 YYEEEE. The CDR3 bases are TGTGCCAGCAGCCCTTGGACAGGGGCCTACACCTTC. Amino acids: CASSPWTGAYTF.

The chain links TRBV21-1 to TRBJ2-7. TRBV21-1 is an annotated pseudogene. The CDR3 runs 15 residues. The CDR3 coding sequence is TGTGCCAGCAGCTTAGTCCCAGGGGGGGTCTACGAGCAGTACTTC. As protein: CASSLVPGGVYEQYF.

This chain links TRBV5-1 with TRBJ1-1; tentatively, D is TRBD1 (5 bases). CDR3 length equals 13 residues. The germline V and J ends were trimmed by 1 base and 4 bases, with 8 bases remaining between them. Germline lookup yields CDR1 SGHRS and CDR2 YFSETQ. The CDR3 loop reads CASSLPGGTEAFF. The CDR3, as DNA: TGCGCCAGCAGCTTGCCGGGGGGCACTGAAGCTTTCTTT.

This clone was recorded only once. The rearrangement joins TRBV5-8 to TRBJ2-2; 10 nucleotides agree with TRBD1. Germline CDR1 and CDR2: SGHTS and YDEGEE. The CDR3 runs to 17 residues. With V trimmed by 4 bases and J by 5 bases, 11 bases remained unmatched. The CDR3, as DNA: TGTGCCAGCAGCCGACTCGTAGGGACAGGGGTGACCGGGGAGCTGTTTTTT. This gives the protein CASSRLVGTGVTGELFF.

This chain connects TRBV7-3 to TRBJ2-5; D is undetermined. CDR3 size: 13 residues. CDR1 is SGHTA, CDR2 FQGTGA, per germline. Between the trimmed V and J ends, which lost 5 bases and 2 bases, there was a span of 9 bases. CDR3 in amino acids: CASSLRAQETQYF. In nucleotides, the CDR3 is TGTGCCAGCAGCCTCCGGGCGCAAGAGACCCAGTACTTC.

This clone has a handful of counts. The rearrangement links TRBV2 to TRBJ1-1; the match to TRBD1 covers 7 bases. V lost 8 bases and J lost 1; bases outside the gene matches: 4. From germline, CDR1 is SNHLY and CDR2 FYNNEI. CDR3 length: 13 amino acids. CDR3 sequence reads: CASQRDRNTEAFF. The CDR3 nucleotides are TGTGCCAGCCAGCGGGACAGGAACACTGAAGCTTTCTTT.

This chain uses TRBV7-6 with TRBJ1-3; 9 nucleotides agree with TRBD1. Germline V lookup: CDR1 SGHVS, CDR2 FNYEAQ. This CDR3 region has 16 residues. V was pared by 5 bases and J by 3 bases, with 8 bases of the junction left unmatched. The CDR3 DNA is TGTGCCAGCAGCACGGGACAGGGAGTCTTTGGAAACACCATATATTTT. This translates into CASSTGQGVFGNTIYF.

V gene TRBV7-8 combines with J gene TRBJ2-1; possible D gene TRBD2, 6 bases. Germline lookup yields CDR1 SGHVS and CDR2 FQNEAQ. With 5 bases removed from V and 7 bases from J, the gap between germline ends came to 21 bases. CDR3 size: 16 residues. CDR3 sequence reads: CASSPWSGGGRNEQFF. CDR3 coding DNA: TGTGCCAGCAGCCCGTGGTCCGGGGGAGGTAGAAATGAGCAGTTCTTC.